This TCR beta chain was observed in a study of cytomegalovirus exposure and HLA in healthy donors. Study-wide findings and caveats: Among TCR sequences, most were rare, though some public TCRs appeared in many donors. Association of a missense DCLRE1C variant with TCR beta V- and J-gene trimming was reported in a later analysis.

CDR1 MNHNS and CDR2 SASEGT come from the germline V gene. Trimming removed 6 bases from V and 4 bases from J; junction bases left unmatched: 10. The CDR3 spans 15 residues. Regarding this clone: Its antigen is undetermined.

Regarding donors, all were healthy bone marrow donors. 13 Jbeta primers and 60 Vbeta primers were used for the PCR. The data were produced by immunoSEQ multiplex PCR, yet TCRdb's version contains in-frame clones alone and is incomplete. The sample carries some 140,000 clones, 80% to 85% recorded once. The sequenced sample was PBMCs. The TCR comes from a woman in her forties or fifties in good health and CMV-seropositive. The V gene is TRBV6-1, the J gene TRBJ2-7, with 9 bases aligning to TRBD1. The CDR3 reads CASRGSGTGTYEQYF. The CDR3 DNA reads TGTGCCAGCAGGGGATCCGGGACAGGGACGTACGAGCAGTACTTC.